This T cell receptor (beta chain) was found in a study of T cell responses to AZD1222 COVID-19 vaccine. V lost 1 base and J lost 8, with 9 bases in between. Germline assignment: CDR1 MGHRA and CDR2 YSYEKL. The length of the CDR3 is 13 residues. TCRdb keeps only in-frame clones here, not all; method: immunoSEQ multiplex PCR. This repertoire shows under 70,000 clones, approximately 80% found once; its top ten account for about 14%. The material sequenced was peripheral blood, taken on day 0 of AZD1222 vaccination. This receptor was identified in an adult in good health. The chain has TRBV4-1 and TRBJ2-1; D is unclear. As DNA, the CDR3 is TGCGCCAGCAGCCAAGTACCCGCCCATGAGCAGTTCTTC. Encoded protein: CASSQVPAHEQFF.